The clone carrying this TCR beta chain was detected once. PCR used 60 Vbeta primers and 13 Jbeta primers. The repertoire was sequenced with immunoSEQ multiplex PCR; TCRdb's copy has only in-frame clones and lacks some. This table has hundreds of thousands of clones, around 66% appearing once. This sample is drawn from a study of cytomegalovirus exposure and HLA in healthy donors. Germline values: CDR1 WSHSY, CDR2 SAAADI. The CDR3 has 15 amino acids. Losses at the gene ends were 1 base for V and 3 bases for J; bases not matched to a gene: 3. The chain couples TRBV10-2 to TRBJ1-5, with TRBD1 matching 7 bases. The specimen was PBMCs. The TCR comes from a female donor in good health and CMV-seronegative. CDR3 nucleotides: TGCGCCAGCAGTGAGTGGGGGACAGTCAATCAGCCCCAGCATTTT. This codes for CASSEWGTVNQPQHF.